This T cell receptor beta chain came from a study of T cell responses to AZD1222 COVID-19 vaccine. The CDR3 spans 11 residues. Between the trimmed V and J ends, which lost 0 bases and 8 bases, there was a span of 4 bases. Per germline, CDR1 SQVTM and CDR2 ANQGSEA. Findings and caveats of the study: The CD4 TCRs associated with vaccination extended across spike and predominated at 160-218 and 743-854. Repertoires were collected only later (after the peak T cell response had occurred).

The repertoire was sequenced with immunoSEQ multiplex PCR; TCRdb's copy has only in-frame clones and lacks some. The table includes under 90,000 clones, approximately 85% detected once. As regards this clone: The antigen remains unidentified.

The chain combines TRBV29-1 with TRBJ1-4, with D unclear. This TCR was sampled from an adult who received the AZD1222 COVID-19 vaccine. Sequencing was performed on peripheral blood, taken 28 days after the second AZD1222 dose. CDR3 sequence reads: CSVEEGEKLFF. CDR3 DNA: TGCAGCGTTGAAGAAGGGGAAAAACTGTTTTTT.